One and the same sample provided the 7 T cell receptor beta chains below, sequenced in a study of T cell repertoires in cytomegalovirus infection. TCRdb recomputed calls from the reads with MiXCR, one row per CDR3 protein. Of 900,000 to 950,000 distinct CDR3 sequences in the sample, roughly 30% were seen once. These receptors' targets are unknown. The sample was cultured CD8+ T cells from PBMCs, taken from culture after CMV antigen stimulation. The source of these receptors is a human donor in good health (CMV status not recorded). Some clones in this sample may be carry-over from other donors' samples.

This chain connects TRBV5-8 to TRBJ2-3; D may be TRBD1 (6 bases). Germline CDR1 SGHTS, CDR2 YDEGEE. CDR3 length: 16 residues. Deletions cut 4 bases from V and 5 bases from J, with 20 bases between. CDR3 DNA: TGTGCCAGCAGCCTTGGGGCAGGGGCAGTGGGAGATACGCAGTATTTT. Its protein is CASSLGAGAVGDTQYF. The full variable domain, with the rest looked up from reference TRBV5-8 and TRBJ2-3, is EAGVTQSPTHLIKTRGQQATLRCSPISGHTSVYWYQQALGLGLQFLLWYDEGEERNRGNFPPRFSGRQFPNYSSELNVNALELEDSALYLCASSLGAGAVGDTQYFGPGTRLTVL.

The chain links TRBV4-2 to TRBJ1-5, with D tentatively TRBD1 (5 bases). CDR3 length: 14 residues. Trimming took off 3 bases at V and 4 bases at J, with 10 bases between the two ends. Germline values: CDR1 LGHNA, CDR2 YNFKEQ. CDR3 sequence: CASSHGTANQPQHF. The CDR3 coding sequence is TGTGCCAGCAGCCACGGGACGGCAAATCAGCCCCAGCATTTT.

This clonotype was picked up a small number of times. The chain recombines TRBV6-1 with TRBJ1-2; 7 bases match TRBD1. Germline V gene lookup returns CDR1 MNHNS and CDR2 SASEGT. The ends lost 7 bases at V and 4 bases at J; junction bases unmatched: 6. The CDR3 has 13 residues. CDR3 amino acids: CASNTGVPYGYTF. The CDR3 region has the DNA TGTGCCAGCAATACAGGGGTCCCCTATGGCTACACCTTC.

This clonotype was detected a few times. J is TRBJ2-2 and V is TRBV19; possibly TRBD1 for D (5 bases). The CDR3 is 13 amino acids. Looked up from germline, CDR1 is LNHDA and CDR2 is SQIVND (reference sequence). Trimming stripped 8 bases from V and 4 bases from J, with 11 bases between. CDR3: CASAQGFTGELFF. DNA for the CDR3: TGTGCCAGTGCTCAGGGATTCACCGGGGAGCTGTTTTTT. The variable domain in full, completed from reference TRBV19 and TRBJ2-2, reads DGGITQSPKYLFRKEGQNVTLSCEQNLNHDAMYWYRQDPGQGLRLIYYSQIVNDFQKGDIAEGYSVSREKKESFPLTVTSAQKNPTAFYLCASAQGFTGELFFGEGSRLTVL.

There are many counts of this clonotype. The chain has TRBV7-2 and TRBJ1-2; weak D call: TRBD1 (5 bases). From germline, CDR1 is SGHTA and CDR2 FQGNSA. V gave up 0 bases and J gave up 4 bases, with 12 bases separating them. The CDR3 covers 15 residues. CDR3 DNA: TGTGCCAGCAGCTTAGCTGCACAGGAAGGCTATGGCTACACCTTC. This translates into CASSLAAQEGYGYTF.

The chain employs TRBV20-1 and TRBJ1-2; no clear D gene. This CDR3 spans 14 amino acids. Germline CDR1 and CDR2: DFQATT and SNEGSKA (reference sequence). With 1 base removed from V and 8 bases from J, the gap between germline ends came to 17 bases. The CDR3 sequence: CSARARPYRLGYTF. The CDR3 nucleotides are TGCAGTGCTAGAGCTCGGCCCTACAGATTAGGCTACACCTTC.

Concerning this clonotype: It may be a read error: a sequence one base away is much more abundant. The rearrangement joins TRBV18 to TRBJ2-6; 7 nucleotides agree with TRBD1. The CDR3 is made up of 18 amino acids. The germline V gene encodes CDR1 KGHSH and CDR2 LQKENI. This chain's CDR3 is CAGSPIDREFSGANVLTF. DNA of the CDR3: TGTGCCGGCTCACCAATAGACAGGGAGTTCTCTGGGGCCAACGTCCTGACTTTC.